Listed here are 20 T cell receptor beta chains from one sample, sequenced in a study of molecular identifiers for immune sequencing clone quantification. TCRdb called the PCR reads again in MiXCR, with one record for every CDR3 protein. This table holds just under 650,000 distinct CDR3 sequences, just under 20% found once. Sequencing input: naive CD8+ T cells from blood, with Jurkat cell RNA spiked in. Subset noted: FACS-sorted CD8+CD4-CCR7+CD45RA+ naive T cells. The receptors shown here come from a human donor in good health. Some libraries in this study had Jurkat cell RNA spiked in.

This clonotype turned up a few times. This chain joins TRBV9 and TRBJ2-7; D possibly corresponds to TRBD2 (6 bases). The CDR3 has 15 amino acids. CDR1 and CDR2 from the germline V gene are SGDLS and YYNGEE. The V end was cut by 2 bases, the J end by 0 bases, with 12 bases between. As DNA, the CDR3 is TGTGCCAGCAGCGTTGGTGGGGGGAACTCCTACGAGCAGTACTTC. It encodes CASSVGGGNSYEQYF.

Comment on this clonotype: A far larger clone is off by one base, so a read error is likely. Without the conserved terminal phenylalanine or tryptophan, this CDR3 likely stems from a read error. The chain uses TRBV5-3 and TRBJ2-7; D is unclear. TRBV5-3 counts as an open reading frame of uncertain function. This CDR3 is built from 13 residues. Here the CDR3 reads CASSLDLSYEQYI. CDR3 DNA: TGTGCCAGCAGCTTGGACCTGAGCTACGAGCAGTACATC.

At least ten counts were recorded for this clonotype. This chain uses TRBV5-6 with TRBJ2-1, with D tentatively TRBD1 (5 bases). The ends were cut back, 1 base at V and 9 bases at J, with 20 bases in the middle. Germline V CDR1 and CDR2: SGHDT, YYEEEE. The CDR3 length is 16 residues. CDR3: CASSLRALGRGGEQFF. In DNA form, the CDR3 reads TGTGCCAGCAGCTTGCGGGCCCTCGGAAGGGGCGGTGAGCAGTTCTTC.

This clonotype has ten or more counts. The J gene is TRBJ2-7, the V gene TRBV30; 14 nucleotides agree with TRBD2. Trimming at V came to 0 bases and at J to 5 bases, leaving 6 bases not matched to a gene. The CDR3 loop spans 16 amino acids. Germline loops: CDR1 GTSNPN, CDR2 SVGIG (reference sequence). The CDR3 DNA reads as TGTGCCTGGAGTGTAGCCGGGACTAGCGGGAGCCACGAGCAGTACTTC. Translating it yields CAWSVAGTSGSHEQYF.

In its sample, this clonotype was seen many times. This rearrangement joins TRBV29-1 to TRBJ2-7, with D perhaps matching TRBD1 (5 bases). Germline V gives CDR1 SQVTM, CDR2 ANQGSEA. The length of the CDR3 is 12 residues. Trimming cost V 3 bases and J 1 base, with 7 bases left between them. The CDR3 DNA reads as TGCAGCGTTGAGGCAGGGTCCTACGAGCAGTACTTC. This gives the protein CSVEAGSYEQYF.

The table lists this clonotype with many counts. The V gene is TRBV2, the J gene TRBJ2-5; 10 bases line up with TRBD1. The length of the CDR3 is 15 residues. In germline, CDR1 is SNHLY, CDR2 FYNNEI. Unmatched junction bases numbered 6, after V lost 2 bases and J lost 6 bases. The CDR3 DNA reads TGTGCCAGCAGTGAATATCGACAGGGGGCGAAGACCCAGTACTTC. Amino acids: CASSEYRQGAKTQYF. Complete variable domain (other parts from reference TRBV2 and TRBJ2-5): EPEVTQTPSHQVTQMGQEVILRCVPISNHLYFYWYRQILGQKVEFLVSFYNNEISEKSEIFDDQFSVERPDGSNFTLKIRSTKLEDSAMYFCASSEYRQGAKTQYFGPGTRLLVL.

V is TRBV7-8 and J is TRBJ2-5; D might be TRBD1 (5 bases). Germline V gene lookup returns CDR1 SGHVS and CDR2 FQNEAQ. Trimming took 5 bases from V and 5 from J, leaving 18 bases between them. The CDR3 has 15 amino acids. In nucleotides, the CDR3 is TGTGCCAGCAGCGAACTATCAGGGTTTGGGGAGACCCAGTACTTC. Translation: CASSELSGFGETQYF.

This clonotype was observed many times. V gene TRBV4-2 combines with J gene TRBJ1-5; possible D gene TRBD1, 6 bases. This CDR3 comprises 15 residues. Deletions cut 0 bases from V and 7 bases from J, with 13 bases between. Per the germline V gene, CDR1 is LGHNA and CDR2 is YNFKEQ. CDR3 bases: TGTGCCAGCAGCCAAGATGCAGCAGGGGCGCAGCCCCAGCATTTT. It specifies CASSQDAAGAQPQHF.

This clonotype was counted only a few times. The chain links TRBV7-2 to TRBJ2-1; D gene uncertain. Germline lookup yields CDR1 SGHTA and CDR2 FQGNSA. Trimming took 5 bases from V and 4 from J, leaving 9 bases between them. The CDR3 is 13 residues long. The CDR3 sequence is CASSPYPYNEQFF. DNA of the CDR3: TGTGCCAGCAGCCCATACCCTTACAATGAGCAGTTCTTC.

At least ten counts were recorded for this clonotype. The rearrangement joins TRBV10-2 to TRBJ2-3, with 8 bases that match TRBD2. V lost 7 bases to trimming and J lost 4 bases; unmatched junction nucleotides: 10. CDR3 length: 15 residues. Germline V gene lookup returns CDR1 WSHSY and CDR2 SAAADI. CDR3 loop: CASTGRGGAADTQYF. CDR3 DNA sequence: TGCGCCAGCACCGGGAGGGGGGGCGCGGCAGATACGCAGTATTTT.

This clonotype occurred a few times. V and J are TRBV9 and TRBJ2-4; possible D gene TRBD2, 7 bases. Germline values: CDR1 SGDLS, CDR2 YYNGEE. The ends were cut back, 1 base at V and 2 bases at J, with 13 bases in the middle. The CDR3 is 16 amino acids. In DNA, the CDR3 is TGTGCCAGCAGCGTATACGGGGGGCTGACCAAAAACATTCAGTACTTC. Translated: CASSVYGGLTKNIQYF.

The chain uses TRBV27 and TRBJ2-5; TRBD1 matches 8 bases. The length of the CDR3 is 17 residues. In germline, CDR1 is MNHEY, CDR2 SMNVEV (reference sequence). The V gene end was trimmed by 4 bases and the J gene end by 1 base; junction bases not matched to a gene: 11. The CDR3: CASSSTTPGGLQETQYF. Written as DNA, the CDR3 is TGTGCCAGCAGTTCCACCACTCCAGGGGGCCTCCAAGAGACCCAGTACTTC.

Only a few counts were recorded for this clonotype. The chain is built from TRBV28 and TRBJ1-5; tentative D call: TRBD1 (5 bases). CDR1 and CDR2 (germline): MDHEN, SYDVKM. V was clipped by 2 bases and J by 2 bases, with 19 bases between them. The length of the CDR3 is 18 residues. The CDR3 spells CASSLRVVQWGGNQPQHF. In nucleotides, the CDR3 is TGTGCCAGCAGTTTAAGAGTGGTTCAATGGGGGGGCAATCAGCCCCAGCATTTT.

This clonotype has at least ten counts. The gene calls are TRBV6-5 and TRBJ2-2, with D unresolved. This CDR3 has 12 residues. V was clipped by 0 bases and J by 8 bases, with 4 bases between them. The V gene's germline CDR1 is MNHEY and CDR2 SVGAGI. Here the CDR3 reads CASSYSGGELFF. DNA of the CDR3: TGTGCCAGCAGTTACTCTGGAGGGGAGCTGTTTTTT.

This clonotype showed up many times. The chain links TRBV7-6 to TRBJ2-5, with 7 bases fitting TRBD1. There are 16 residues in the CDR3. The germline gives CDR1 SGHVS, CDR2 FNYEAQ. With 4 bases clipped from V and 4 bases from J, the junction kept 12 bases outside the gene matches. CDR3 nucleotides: TGTGCCAGCAGCTGGGCCCCGGGACAGTCCCCAGAGACCCAGTACTTC. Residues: CASSWAPGQSPETQYF.

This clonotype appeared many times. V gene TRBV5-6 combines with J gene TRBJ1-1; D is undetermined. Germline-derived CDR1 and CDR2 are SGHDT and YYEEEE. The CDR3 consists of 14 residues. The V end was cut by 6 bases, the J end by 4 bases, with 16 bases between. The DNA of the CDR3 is TGTGCCAGCACCCCCCTGGAGGGCGGCACTGAAGCTTTCTTT. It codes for CASTPLEGGTEAFF.

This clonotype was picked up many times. The CDR3 here is CASSYGTGEAFF. DNA for the CDR3: TGTGCCAGCAGCTACGGGACAGGTGAAGCTTTCTTT. This chain joins TRBV6-2 or TRBV6-3 and TRBJ1-1, with 8 bases aligning to TRBD1. Germline CDR1 is MNHEY and CDR2 is SVGEGT. V trimming: 6 bases; J trimming: 7 bases; junction bases outside the gene matches: 4. This CDR3 is built from 12 residues.

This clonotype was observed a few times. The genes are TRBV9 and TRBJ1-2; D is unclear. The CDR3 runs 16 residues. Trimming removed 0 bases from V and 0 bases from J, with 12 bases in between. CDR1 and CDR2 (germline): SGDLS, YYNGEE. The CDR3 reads CASSVASRATNYGYTF. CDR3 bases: TGTGCCAGCAGCGTAGCTTCAAGGGCAACTAACTATGGCTACACCTTC.

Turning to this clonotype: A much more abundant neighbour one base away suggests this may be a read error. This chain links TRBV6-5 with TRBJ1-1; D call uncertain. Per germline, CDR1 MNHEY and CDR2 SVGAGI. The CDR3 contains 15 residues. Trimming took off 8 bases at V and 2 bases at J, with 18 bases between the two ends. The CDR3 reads CASGRSWTDNTEAFF. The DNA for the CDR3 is TGTGCCAGCGGTCGCTCGTGGACGGACAACACTGAAGCTTTCTTT.

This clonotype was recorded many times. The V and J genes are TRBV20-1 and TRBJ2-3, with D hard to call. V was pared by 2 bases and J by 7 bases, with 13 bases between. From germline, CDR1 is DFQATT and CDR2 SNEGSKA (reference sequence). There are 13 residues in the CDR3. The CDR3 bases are TGCAGTGCTAGATACAGTGATCGAAATACGCAGTATTTT. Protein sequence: CSARYSDRNTQYF.